Following are 5 T cell receptor beta chains from one sample sequenced in a study of early T cells in non-severe SARS-CoV-2 infection. TCRdb processed the 5' RACE reads anew with MiXCR; each CDR3 protein has one entry. The profile shows tens of thousands of distinct CDR3 sequences, roughly an eighth of them singletons. The specimen sequenced was whole blood. The receptors derive from an adult who was a healthcare worker with PCR-confirmed SARS-CoV-2 infection or an uninfected control (not recorded which).

This clonotype was found many times. The chain joins TRBV11-2 to TRBJ1-3; D remains ambiguous. The CDR3 spans 14 residues. CDR1 SGHAT and CDR2 FQNNGV come from the germline V gene. With 6 bases removed from V and 0 bases from J, the gap between germline ends came to 9 bases. CDR3 coding DNA: TGTGCCAGCAGTTCACTGAACTCTGGAAACACCATATATTTT. Translating it yields CASSSLNSGNTIYF.

This clonotype showed up many times. The chain is built from TRBV11-2 and TRBJ2-7, with TRBD2 as a possible D gene (5 bases). Trimming cost V 3 bases and J 3 bases, with 15 bases left between them. The CDR3 has 15 residues. CDR1 is SGHAT, CDR2 FQNNGV, per germline. The CDR3 protein is CASSFPPDFSYEQYF. CDR3 in DNA: TGTGCCAGCAGCTTTCCCCCGGACTTTAGCTACGAGCAGTACTTC.

This clonotype occurred many times. The rearrangement uses TRBV20-1 and TRBJ2-1; weak D call: TRBD1 (5 bases). Germline-derived CDR1 and CDR2 are DFQATT and SNEGSKA (reference sequence). V lost 6 bases and J 5 bases, leaving 14 bases between the germline ends. This CDR3 spans 13 amino acids. CDR3 sequence reads: CSAETGLDNEQFF. The DNA of the CDR3 is TGCAGTGCGGAAACAGGTTTGGACAATGAGCAGTTCTTC.

This clonotype was recorded at least ten times. This chain joins TRBV29-1 and TRBJ2-2, with D uncertain. The CDR3 sequence is 15 residues long. Per germline, CDR1 SQVTM and CDR2 ANQGSEA. V was shortened by 4 bases and J by 4 bases, with 16 bases between the two germline ends. The CDR3 spells CSVGGPGSGTGELFF. As DNA, the CDR3 is TGCAGCGTTGGCGGACCCGGGTCGGGCACCGGGGAGCTGTTTTTT.

This clonotype was counted only a few times. CDR3 bases: TGCAGCGTTGAAGATCATGGGGACGAGCAGTACTTC. Translation gives CSVEDHGDEQYF. The chain joins TRBV29-1 to TRBJ2-7, with unresolved D. The CDR3 sequence is 12 residues long. V was pared by 0 bases and J by 5 bases, with 8 bases between. CDR1 SQVTM and CDR2 ANQGSEA come from the germline V gene.